This TCR beta chain is from a study of early T cells in non-severe SARS-CoV-2 infection. For the study at large: Bulk RNA isolated from unsorted whole blood underwent sequencing; chains were not paired.

This clonotype was seen more than once but under ten times. No antigen is known for it. Findings of the study overall: Anti-spike CD8 specificities were favored by VDJdb matching, whose results missed private and CD4 specificities.

The TCR library protocol was used to attach unique molecular identifiers. These identifiers were attached to individual cDNA molecules. MiXCR, run by TCRdb on the 5' RACE reads, gives a single entry per CDR3 protein. The sample holds 120,000 or so distinct CDR3 sequences; over 9.5% are singletons and the top ten take 3.5% to 4%. Germline CDR1 reads LNHDA; CDR2 reads SQIVND (reference sequence). V lost 7 bases and J 9 bases, leaving 25 bases between the germline ends. CDR3 length equals 16 residues. Sequencing was performed on whole blood, taken at baseline. This chain links TRBV19 with TRBJ2-1; perhaps D is TRBD1 or TRBD2 (6 bases each). The clonotype was recovered from an adult who was a healthcare worker with PCR-confirmed SARS-CoV-2 infection or an uninfected control (not recorded which). The CDR3 sequence is CASTPRGALRTGEQFF. The CDR3 DNA sequence: TGTGCCAGTACCCCAAGGGGGGCACTCCGTACGGGTGAGCAGTTCTTC.